This T cell receptor (delta chain) was sequenced during a study of fetal and pediatric gammadelta thymocytes (dated by TCRdb to between 2020 and 2023). Some background on the complete study: The bulk gammadelta thymocyte repertoires, which combined previously published data with newly generated, unpublished data, were used to reinforce a single-cell study of gammadelta thymocyte development. The bulk gammadelta thymocyte repertoire set covered some 10 subjects in total, 3 fetal thymus donors and 7 pediatric thymus donors. Previously published data (refs 27,28) and unpublished data were combined in the bulk gammadelta thymocyte repertoires. To increase subject numbers and strengthen the CDR3 publicity analysis, bulk TCR repertoire data were added.

Beyond this particular receptor, the publication reports: Compared with post-natal repertoires, fetal gammadelta thymocyte repertoires had previously been reported to be enriched for TRDV2, TRGV8 and TRGV9 usage, low N additions and public CDR3s.

Sequencing was performed on an Illumina MiSeq. As for the original processing: To analyze publicity, the Vgamma9Vdelta2 and nonVgamma9Vdelta2 bulk CDR3 files from each subject were merged so that every subject had one combined repertoire. CDR3 publicity was scored from 0 to 19 by checking each amino acid sequence across 9 single-cell datasets and some 11 bulk repertoires, using base R and dplyr. TCRdb processed the public reads again with the CATT caller, after which rows with matching DNA were combined. These V and J calls derive from TCRdb rather than the authors' analysis. The sample table shows 1,500 to 2,500 delta-chain clones, and approximately 23% are seen once. The ten largest clones add up to roughly 4% of the sample. Thymocytes were stained with Zombie NIR viability dye and antibodies against CD3 (UCHT1), TCRgammadelta (11F2), TCRVgamma9 (IMMU360) and TCRVdelta2 (IMMU389). Bulk TRD and TRG CDR3 repertoires were generated separately from sorted Vgamma9Vdelta2 and nonVgamma9Vdelta2 gammadelta thymocytes of human fetal and pediatric thymuses. Pediatric thymus tissue was collected in Belgium from children having cardiac surgery. The ages of the pediatric thymus donors in the study ranged between roughly 1 and 11 years. Thymic cell suspensions were prepared from fetal and post-natal thymuses as described previously. NonVgamma9Vdelta2 thymocytes were sorted as CD3+ gammadeltaTCR+ cells lacking the Vgamma9+Vdelta2+ phenotype. Cell sorting was done on a FACS Aria III cell sorter (BD Biosciences).

In its sample, this clone comes out as medium-sized (0.01 to 0.1%). The antigen this receptor binds is unknown. It has no much larger one-base neighbor in the sample; base qualities were not kept. The germline V gene gives CDR1 as GEAIGNYY and CDR2 as EKD. The CDR3 runs 15 residues from the cysteine to the phenylalanine. The sequence is cut down to CDR3 DNA, 45 bases in frame from base 1. A distance of 14 bases separates the germline ends of V and J, which lose 3 bases and 1 base respectively. The source material was non-Vgamma9Vdelta2 gamma-delta T cells from the thymus. The cell subset or site label here, explained by the study, means: CD3+gammadeltaTCR+ thymocytes not co-expressing Vgamma9 and Vdelta2. This chain is built from TRDV2 and TRDJ1, and possibly TRDD2, on 5 matching bases. The origin of this receptor is a child who underwent cardiac surgery and was recorded as healthy. Here is the DNA: TGTGCCTGTGACTCCGCCTACCGGGTCACCGATAAACTCATCTTT. Its protein product is CACDSAYRVTDKLIF.